This T cell receptor (beta chain) originates from a study of T cells of healthy individuals. In TCRdb, the 5' RACE reads were re-called with MiXCR into one record per CDR3 protein. There are 45,000 to 60,000 distinct CDR3 sequences in the sample; 14% to 15% occur only once, and about 15% lies in the top ten. This clonotype occurred a few times. V was shortened by 3 bases and J by 3 bases, with 6 bases between the two germline ends. There are 13 residues in the CDR3. The receptor's source is a human donor in good health. The chain has TRBV12-3 or TRBV12-4 and TRBJ1-5; no firm D call. The CDR3 spells CASSLGINQPQHF. The DNA for the CDR3 is TGTGCCAGCAGTTTGGGGATCAATCAGCCCCAGCATTTT.